This TCR beta chain stems from a study of a mutant IDH1 vaccine in newly diagnosed glioma. About the study: Patients came in for eight vaccinations, in weeks 1, 3, 5, 7, 11, 15, 19 and 23. Treated patients were approximately 62% male, approximately 40% female, mean age around 40 years. General study results and limits: The occurrence of vaccine-induced immune responses was seen in 93.3% of patients.

Noted time point: week 5, during vaccination. It was 300 ug of mutant IDH1 20-mer peptide that made up each vaccine dose, given with topical imiquimod. Diagnosis in the donors showed new WHO grade 3 or 4 astrocytomas that were IDH1-mutant and ATRX-lost. To note about this clone: No antigen is known for it.

Assay used: immunoSEQ multiplex PCR; TCRdb lists only in-frame clones, some missing. In the table there are tens of thousands of clones, around 83% of which are singletons. This CDR3 region has 14 residues. Germline CDR1 SGHNT, CDR2 YYREEE (reference sequence). V lost 4 bases to trimming and J lost 8 bases, with 18 bases between them. This receptor was identified in a young man with glioma. Material: PBMCs, obtained from a glioma patient whose treatment included an IDH1 peptide vaccine. The J gene is TRBJ1-2, the V gene TRBV5-4; a possible D gene is TRBD1 (6 bases). CDR3 bases: TGTGCCAGCAGCCAGGACAGTGACCGGGAGGGCTACACCTTC. It encodes CASSQDSDREGYTF.